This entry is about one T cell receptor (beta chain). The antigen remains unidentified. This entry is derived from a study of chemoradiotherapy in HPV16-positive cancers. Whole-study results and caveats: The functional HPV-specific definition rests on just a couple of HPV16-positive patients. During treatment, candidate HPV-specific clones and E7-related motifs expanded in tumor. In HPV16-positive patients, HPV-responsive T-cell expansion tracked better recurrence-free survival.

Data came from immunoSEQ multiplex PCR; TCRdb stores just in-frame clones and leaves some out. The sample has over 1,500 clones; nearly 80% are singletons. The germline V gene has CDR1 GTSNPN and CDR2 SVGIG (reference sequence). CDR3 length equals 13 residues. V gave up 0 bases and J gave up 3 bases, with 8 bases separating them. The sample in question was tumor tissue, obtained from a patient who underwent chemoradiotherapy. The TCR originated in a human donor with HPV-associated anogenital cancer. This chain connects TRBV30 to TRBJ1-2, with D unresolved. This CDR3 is CAWSVRSDYGYTF. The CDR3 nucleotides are TGTGCCTGGAGTGTAAGGAGTGACTATGGCTACACCTTC.